The rows below give T cell receptor beta chains drawn from one sample of a study of shared clonotypes between healthy human individuals. Some clones are missing from TCRdb's copy, which holds only in-frame ones; the method was immunoSEQ multiplex PCR. The table includes about 2.3 million clones, over 90% detected once. Sequenced input: naive CD4+ T cells from PBMCs. All receptors derive from a man aged 18 to 35 in good health. Some clones in this sample may be carry-over from other donors' samples. Both conserved end residues are part of each CDR3. A D gene is named only where the DNA matches it firmly. Only part of the rows carry a size: once, few, many, or a class if the clone is expanded.

D gene: TRBD1
V gene: TRBV28
J gene: TRBJ2-6
clone size: once
CDR3 protein: CASSVQGAGGANVLTF
CDR3 DNA: TGTGCCAGCAGTGTACAGGGGGCGGGTGGGGCCAACGTCCTGACTTTC

D gene: .
V gene: TRBV11-2
J gene: TRBJ2-1
clone size: .
CDR3 protein: CASSLKKDSGYNEQFF
CDR3 DNA: TGTGCCAGCAGCTTAAAGAAGGACTCCGGTTACAATGAGCAGTTCTTC

D gene: .
V gene: TRBV29-1
J gene: TRBJ1-1
clone size: .
CDR3 protein: CSVELRYNTEAFF
CDR3 DNA: TGCAGCGTTGAACTCAGATACAACACTGAAGCTTTCTTT

D gene: TRBD2
V gene: TRBV6-1
J gene: TRBJ2-2
clone size: .
CDR3 protein: CASSEALAGAYGELFF
CDR3 DNA: TGTGCCAGCAGTGAAGCGCTAGCGGGAGCTTACGGGGAGCTGTTTTTT

D gene: TRBD1
V gene: TRBV7-9
J gene: TRBJ1-1
clone size: .
CDR3 protein: CASSPQGAGDTEAFF
CDR3 DNA: TGTGCCAGCAGCCCACAGGGGGCTGGGGACACTGAAGCTTTCTTT

D gene: .
V gene: TRBV5-1
J gene: TRBJ1-2
clone size: once
CDR3 protein: CASREGDHGYTF
CDR3 DNA: TGCGCCAGCAGGGAAGGAGACCATGGCTACACCTTC

D gene: TRBD1
V gene: TRBV5-4
J gene: TRBJ2-7
clone size: .
CDR3 protein: CASSSGTGAYEQYF
CDR3 DNA: TGTGCCAGCAGCTCCGGGACAGGGGCCTACGAGCAGTACTTC

D gene: TRBD1
V gene: TRBV28
J gene: TRBJ2-5
clone size: once
CDR3 protein: CASSFGTGGLETQYF
CDR3 DNA: TGTGCCAGCAGTTTCGGGACAGGGGGGCTAGAGACCCAGTACTTC

D gene: TRBD2
V gene: TRBV5-1
J gene: TRBJ2-1
clone size: .
CDR3 protein: CASSLGGTSAMNEQFF
CDR3 DNA: TGCGCCAGCAGCTTGGGGGGGACTAGCGCCATGAATGAGCAGTTCTTC

D gene: TRBD1
V gene: TRBV6-5
J gene: TRBJ2-7
clone size: .
CDR3 protein: CASTHRQGYEQYF
CDR3 DNA: TGTGCCAGCACTCACAGACAGGGTTACGAGCAGTACTTC

D gene: .
V gene: TRBV18
J gene: TRBJ1-3
clone size: .
CDR3 protein: CASSPLEGFSGNTIYF
CDR3 DNA: TGTGCCAGCTCACCCCTGGAGGGATTCTCTGGAAACACCATATATTTT

D gene: .
V gene: TRBV28
J gene: TRBJ1-2
clone size: .
CDR3 protein: CASSLEIINYGYTF
CDR3 DNA: TGTGCCAGCTCACTAGAGATTATTAACTATGGCTACACCTTC

D gene: .
V gene: TRBV5-1
J gene: TRBJ2-1
clone size: .
CDR3 protein: CASSLAEGGYNEQFF
CDR3 DNA: TGCGCCAGCAGCTTGGCCGAGGGCGGATACAATGAGCAGTTCTTC

D gene: .
V gene: TRBV19
J gene: TRBJ2-7
clone size: .
CDR3 protein: CASSIGGGYEQYF
CDR3 DNA: TGTGCCAGTAGTATAGGAGGCGGCTACGAGCAGTACTTC

D gene: .
V gene: TRBV6-1
J gene: TRBJ2-7
clone size: .
CDR3 protein: CASSEGILAFAYEQYF
CDR3 DNA: TGTGCCAGCAGTGAAGGAATATTAGCGTTCGCCTACGAGCAGTACTTC

D gene: .
V gene: TRBV28
J gene: TRBJ1-2
clone size: few
CDR3 protein: CASSFAGNYGYTF
CDR3 DNA: TGTGCCAGCAGTTTTGCAGGGAACTATGGCTACACCTTC

D gene: TRBD2
V gene: TRBV5-1
J gene: TRBJ2-1
clone size: .
CDR3 protein: CASSVIAGGYNEQFF
CDR3 DNA: TGCGCCAGCAGCGTCATAGCGGGGGGCTACAATGAGCAGTTCTTC

D gene: .
V gene: TRBV19
J gene: TRBJ2-3
clone size: .
CDR3 protein: CASKVSGYRADTQYF
CDR3 DNA: TGTGCCAGTAAAGTGAGCGGGTACAGGGCAGATACGCAGTATTTT

D gene: TRBD2
V gene: TRBV29-1
J gene: TRBJ2-4
clone size: .
CDR3 protein: CSVGTRLAGNIQYF
CDR3 DNA: TGCAGCGTAGGGACCCGACTAGCGGGAAACATTCAGTACTTC

D gene: .
V gene: TRBV4-1
J gene: TRBJ1-5
clone size: .
CDR3 protein: CASSQGLTSNQPQHF
CDR3 DNA: TGCGCCAGCAGCCAAGGGTTGACTTCCAATCAGCCCCAGCATTTT

D gene: .
V gene: TRBV7-9
J gene: TRBJ1-4
clone size: .
CDR3 protein: CASSASIRGYEKLFF
CDR3 DNA: TGTGCCAGCAGCGCGAGTATCCGGGGGTATGAAAAACTGTTTTTT

D gene: TRBD1
V gene: TRBV19
J gene: TRBJ2-3
clone size: .
CDR3 protein: CASSIKGATDTQYF
CDR3 DNA: TGTGCCAGTAGTATTAAGGGGGCCACAGATACGCAGTATTTT

D gene: TRBD2
V gene: TRBV29-1
J gene: TRBJ2-1
clone size: .
CDR3 protein: CSLGLAGGKQFF
CDR3 DNA: TGCAGCTTGGGACTAGCGGGAGGGAAGCAGTTCTTC

D gene: .
V gene: TRBV5-1
J gene: TRBJ2-3
clone size: .
CDR3 protein: CASATRWGTDTQYF
CDR3 DNA: TGCGCCAGCGCGACCCGGTGGGGTACAGATACGCAGTATTTT

D gene: .
V gene: TRBV5-5
J gene: TRBJ1-1
clone size: .
CDR3 protein: CASSQRGGVDKAFF
CDR3 DNA: TGTGCCAGCAGCCAACGGGGGGGCGTGGACAAAGCTTTCTTT

D gene: TRBD1
V gene: TRBV30
J gene: TRBJ1-1
clone size: few
CDR3 protein: CASDREGDTEAFF
CDR3 DNA: TGTGCCAGTGACAGGGAGGGGGACACTGAAGCTTTCTTT

D gene: .
V gene: TRBV5-4
J gene: TRBJ1-4
clone size: .
CDR3 protein: CASSSTSNSEKLFF
CDR3 DNA: TGTGCCAGCAGCTCAACAAGCAACTCGGAAAAACTGTTTTTT

D gene: .
V gene: TRBV7-3
J gene: TRBJ1-4
clone size: .
CDR3 protein: CASSPGQSRLEKLFF
CDR3 DNA: TGTGCCAGCAGTCCCGGACAGTCTCGACTTGAAAAACTGTTTTTT

D gene: .
V gene: TRBV5-4
J gene: TRBJ2-5
clone size: .
CDR3 protein: CASSLVSGETQYF
CDR3 DNA: TGTGCCAGCAGCTTGGTCAGTGGCGAGACCCAGTACTTC

D gene: .
V gene: TRBV28
J gene: TRBJ2-2
clone size: .
CDR3 protein: CASSLVTGVGTGELFF
CDR3 DNA: TGTGCCAGCAGTTTAGTTACGGGAGTCGGTACCGGGGAGCTGTTTTTT

D gene: TRBD1
V gene: TRBV25-1
J gene: TRBJ1-4
clone size: .
CDR3 protein: CASSEHRGGRVEKLFF
CDR3 DNA: TGTGCCAGCAGTGAACACAGGGGGGGTAGGGTTGAAAAACTGTTTTTT

D gene: .
V gene: TRBV5-1
J gene: TRBJ2-5
clone size: .
CDR3 protein: CASSPGELPPETQYF
CDR3 DNA: TGCGCCAGCAGCCCTGGGGAGTTGCCCCCAGAGACCCAGTACTTC

D gene: TRBD1
V gene: TRBV18
J gene: TRBJ1-5
clone size: .
CDR3 protein: CASSELQGAGQPQHF
CDR3 DNA: TGTGCCAGCTCAGAACTTCAGGGGGCAGGGCAGCCCCAGCATTTT

D gene: .
V gene: TRBV29-1
J gene: TRBJ2-4
clone size: .
CDR3 protein: CSVDAAGLDIQYF
CDR3 DNA: TGCAGCGTTGATGCGGCAGGTCTCGACATTCAGTACTTC

D gene: .
V gene: TRBV5-1
J gene: TRBJ1-3
clone size: .
CDR3 protein: CASSLGAGSGNTIYF
CDR3 DNA: TGCGCCAGCAGCTTGGGGGCAGGGTCCGGAAACACCATATATTTT

D gene: .
V gene: TRBV7-2
J gene: TRBJ1-1
clone size: .
CDR3 protein: CASSFTGLNTEAFF
CDR3 DNA: TGTGCCAGCAGCTTTACAGGGTTGAACACTGAAGCTTTCTTT

D gene: .
V gene: TRBV6-1
J gene: TRBJ2-7
clone size: .
CDR3 protein: CASRRNGGSHEQYF
CDR3 DNA: TGTGCCAGCAGGAGAAACGGGGGTTCCCACGAGCAGTACTTC

D gene: .
V gene: TRBV29-1
J gene: TRBJ2-7
clone size: .
CDR3 protein: CSVRKGVDEQYF
CDR3 DNA: TGCAGCGTTCGAAAGGGCGTCGACGAGCAGTACTTC

D gene: TRBD2
V gene: TRBV5-1
J gene: TRBJ2-5
clone size: .
CDR3 protein: CASSGGLGETQYF
CDR3 DNA: TGCGCCAGCAGCGGAGGACTAGGAGAGACCCAGTACTTC

D gene: .
V gene: TRBV7-2
J gene: TRBJ2-4
clone size: .
CDR3 protein: CASSFFGGAKNIQYF
CDR3 DNA: TGTGCCAGCAGCTTTTTCGGCGGGGCCAAAAACATTCAGTACTTC

D gene: TRBD1
V gene: TRBV2
J gene: TRBJ1-2
clone size: .
CDR3 protein: CASRMSGTAYGYTF
CDR3 DNA: TGTGCCAGCCGAATGTCCGGGACAGCTTATGGCTACACCTTC

D gene: TRBD1
V gene: TRBV29-1
J gene: TRBJ1-4
clone size: .
CDR3 protein: CSVRKTGSVEKLFF
CDR3 DNA: TGCAGCGTACGGAAGACAGGGTCGGTGGAGAAACTGTTTTTT

D gene: .
V gene: TRBV5-8
J gene: TRBJ1-5
clone size: once
CDR3 protein: CASSGRQNQPQHF
CDR3 DNA: TGTGCCAGCAGCGGCCGCCAAAATCAGCCCCAGCATTTT

D gene: TRBD1
V gene: TRBV7-2
J gene: TRBJ1-2
clone size: .
CDR3 protein: CASSATTGIGGYTF
CDR3 DNA: TGTGCCAGCAGCGCTACGACAGGGATTGGTGGCTACACCTTC

D gene: TRBD1
V gene: TRBV7-2
J gene: TRBJ1-2
clone size: .
CDR3 protein: CASSTGTGDGYTF
CDR3 DNA: TGTGCCAGCAGCACAGGGACAGGGGATGGCTACACCTTC

D gene: TRBD2
V gene: TRBV29-1
J gene: TRBJ2-5
clone size: .
CDR3 protein: CSVETSGRTETQYF
CDR3 DNA: TGCAGCGTTGAGACTAGCGGGAGGACAGAGACCCAGTACTTC

D gene: .
V gene: TRBV6-1
J gene: TRBJ2-7
clone size: .
CDR3 protein: CASTYSFPGSYEQYF
CDR3 DNA: TGTGCCAGCACCTACAGCTTTCCGGGGTCCTACGAGCAGTACTTC

D gene: .
V gene: TRBV10-3
J gene: TRBJ1-1
clone size: .
CDR3 protein: CAIALYTEAFF
CDR3 DNA: TGTGCCATCGCATTGTACACTGAAGCTTTCTTT

D gene: TRBD1
V gene: TRBV7-9
J gene: TRBJ2-6
clone size: few
CDR3 protein: CASSSLRTGSANVLTF
CDR3 DNA: TGTGCCAGCAGCTCCTTACGGACAGGGTCCGCCAACGTCCTGACTTTC

D gene: TRBD2
V gene: TRBV28
J gene: TRBJ2-1
clone size: .
CDR3 protein: CASSLSAGGLNEQFF
CDR3 DNA: TGTGCCAGCAGTTTATCAGCGGGAGGGCTAAATGAGCAGTTCTTC

D gene: TRBD2
V gene: TRBV19
J gene: TRBJ2-1
clone size: .
CDR3 protein: CASSEREFYNEQFF
CDR3 DNA: TGTGCCAGTAGTGAGCGGGAGTTCTACAATGAGCAGTTCTTC

D gene: .
V gene: TRBV18
J gene: TRBJ1-1
clone size: .
CDR3 protein: CASSIFAGQYGVNTEAFF
CDR3 DNA: TGTGCCAGCTCGATTTTCGCCGGCCAATATGGGGTGAACACTGAAGCTTTCTTT

D gene: TRBD1
V gene: TRBV28
J gene: TRBJ2-1
clone size: .
CDR3 protein: CASSWDRGRGEQFF
CDR3 DNA: TGTGCCAGCAGTTGGGACAGGGGGCGCGGTGAGCAGTTCTTC

D gene: TRBD2
V gene: TRBV7-9
J gene: TRBJ2-1
clone size: .
CDR3 protein: CASSKSPAAGGDNEQFF
CDR3 DNA: TGTGCCAGCAGCAAGTCGCCCGCAGCGGGAGGAGACAATGAGCAGTTCTTC